Below, 29 T cell receptor beta chains from the same sample are listed, as sequenced in a study of CD8+ T cells in alopecia areata. Extracted from the samples, RNA was reverse transcribed into cDNA to serve as the sequencing template. Clones were read by immunoSEQ multiplex PCR, and TCRdb kept only the in-frame ones, dropping some. The sample holds fewer than 250,000 clones, 35% to 45% seen once. Treatment in this sample: oral pan-JAK inhibitor, 5-10 mg twice daily. Sequencing was performed on CD4+ T cells sorted from blood, taken between weeks 30 and 35, from a patient treated with tofacitinib. The receptors shown here come from a human donor with alopecia areata.

This clone was counted only a few times. V usage is TRBV19 and J usage is TRBJ1-5; D possibly corresponds to TRBD1 (5 bases). Germline assignment: CDR1 LNHDA and CDR2 SQIVND (reference sequence). The CDR3 runs to 14 residues. The V end was cut by 3 bases, the J end by 7 bases, with 13 bases between. This CDR3 reads CASSIGQGNQPQHF. The CDR3 bases are TGTGCCAGTAGTATCGGTCAGGGTAACCAGCCCCAGCATTTT.

The chain joins TRBV7-9 to TRBJ1-4, with unresolved D. This CDR3 is 15 amino acids long. CDR1 SEHNR and CDR2 FQNEAQ come from the germline V gene (reference sequence). Trimming shortened V by 5 bases and J by 2 bases, and 12 bases separated the two germline ends. The CDR3 sequence: CASSPRTGTNEKLFF. CDR3 nucleotide sequence: TGTGCCAGCAGCCCCCGAACGGGTACTAATGAAAAACTGTTTTTT.

The DNA for the CDR3 is TGTGCCAGCACACAGGGGCCTGGGGCCAACGTCCTGACTTTC. Its protein product is CASTQGPGANVLTF. The gene calls are TRBV2 and TRBJ2-6; 7 bases agree with TRBD1. CDR3 length: 14 residues. The germline V gene has CDR1 SNHLY and CDR2 FYNNEI. J was trimmed by 2 bases and V by 7 bases; bases with no gene match: 2.

The CDR3 spells CSVAESYEQYF. In nucleotides, the CDR3 is TGCAGCGTTGCCGAGTCCTACGAGCAGTACTTC. This rearrangement joins TRBV29-1 to TRBJ2-7, with D uncertain. Germline CDR1 and CDR2: SQVTM and ANQGSEA. V lost 4 bases and J lost 1, with 5 bases in between. This CDR3 contains 11 residues.

The V call is TRBV4-2, the J call TRBJ1-1, with TRBD1 identical over 7 bases. The V and J ends lost 0 bases and 4 bases, in that order; junction bases with no gene match: 11. This CDR3 has 17 amino acids. Germline-derived CDR1 and CDR2 are LGHNA and YNFKEQ. CDR3 nucleotides: TGTGCCAGCAGCCAAGATCCTGGGACGACAGGGACCACTGAAGCTTTCTTT. Translated, it gives CASSQDPGTTGTTEAFF.

This clone was detected only a few times. This chain links TRBV7-6 with TRBJ1-1, with 9 nucleotides matching TRBD1. The J segment lost 5 bases and the V segment lost 4 bases, leaving 2 bases of the junction unmatched. CDR1 is SGHVS and CDR2 is FNYEAQ in the germline V gene. This CDR3 contains 13 residues. The CDR3 DNA follows: TGTGCCAGCAGCTGGGGACAGGGTACTGAAGCTTTCTTT. It translates to CASSWGQGTEAFF.

This chain connects TRBV5-1 to TRBJ1-4; D is unresolved. V lost 5 bases and J lost 2, with 4 bases in between. There are 12 residues in the CDR3. Germline CDR1 and CDR2: SGHRS and YFSETQ. Here the CDR3 reads CASRDTNEKLFF. The CDR3 nucleotides read TGCGCCAGCAGGGACACTAATGAAAAACTGTTTTTT. Combining the CDR3 with reference TRBV5-1 and TRBJ1-4 gives the whole variable domain KAGVTQTPRYLIKTRGQQVTLSCSPISGHRSVSWYQQTPGQGLQFLFEYFSETQRNKGNFPGRFSGRQFSNSRSEMNVSTLELGDSALYLCASRDTNEKLFFGSGTQLSVL.

The chain carries TRBV7-9 and TRBJ1-1, with 8 positions matching TRBD1. Germline-derived CDR1 and CDR2 are SEHNR and FQNEAQ (reference sequence). There are 14 residues in the CDR3. Germline trimming cut 3 bases from V and 6 bases from J; bases unmatched to any gene: 6. The CDR3 DNA sequence: TGTGCCAGCAGCTTGCAGGGGGCGCCTCCTGAAGCTTTCTTT. It yields the protein CASSLQGAPPEAFF. The whole variable domain, filled in from reference TRBV7-9 and TRBJ1-1, reads DTGVSQNPRHKITKRGQNVTFRCDPISEHNRLYWYRQTLGQGPEFLTYFQNEAQLEKSRLLSDRFSAERPKGSFSTLEIQRTEQGDSAMYLCASSLQGAPPEAFFGQGTRLTVV.

This clone appeared a few times. V gene TRBV5-1 combines with J gene TRBJ1-1; D is perhaps TRBD1 (5 bases). The germline CDR1 and CDR2 sequences are SGHRS and YFSETQ. The V and J ends lost 3 bases and 1 base respectively, with 22 bases between them. The CDR3 covers 18 residues. CDR3 in DNA: TGCGCCAGCAGCTGGCTGCGTGGGGGTTCCGCTCAGAACACTGAAGCTTTCTTT. The encoded protein is CASSWLRGGSAQNTEAFF.

This clone was counted many times. The chain recombines TRBV7-2 with TRBJ2-4; no clear D. The CDR3 covers 16 residues. Germline V gene lookup returns CDR1 SGHTA and CDR2 FQGNSA. V was clipped by 1 base and J by 0 bases, with 10 bases between them. CDR3 sequence (DNA): TGTGCCAGCAGCTTAGTCTCAAATCTAGCCAAAAACATTCAGTACTTC. Translating gives CASSLVSNLAKNIQYF.

V and J are TRBV4-2 and TRBJ2-3; 8 positions match TRBD2. Germline trimming cut 0 bases from V and 5 bases from J; bases unmatched to any gene: 7. CDR1 and CDR2 from the germline V gene are LGHNA and YNFKEQ. The CDR3 runs 16 residues. The CDR3 nucleotides read TGTGCCAGCAGCCAAGACCCCAGCGGGGGAGGAGATACGCAGTATTTT. As protein: CASSQDPSGGGDTQYF.

This CDR3 is CASSLNNNEQFF. CDR3 nucleotides: TGCGCCAGCAGCTTGAATAACAATGAGCAGTTCTTC. The chain is built from TRBV5-1 and TRBJ2-1, with D hard to call. V lost 1 base and J 5 bases, leaving 4 bases between the germline ends. This CDR3 comprises 12 residues. The germline V gene has CDR1 SGHRS and CDR2 YFSETQ.

To note about this clone: Other DNA sequences of this sample code for an identical CDR3. This chain uses TRBV4-1 with TRBJ1-1; 10 nucleotides line up with TRBD1. This CDR3 is built from 14 residues. The germline V gene has CDR1 MGHRA and CDR2 YSYEKL. Trimming took 4 bases from V and 2 from J; bases not matched to a gene: 1. The CDR3 spells CASSRTGGNTEAFF. The CDR3 coding sequence is TGCGCCAGCAGCCGGACAGGGGGTAACACTGAAGCTTTCTTT.

The rearrangement joins TRBV6-4 to TRBJ2-2; D is perhaps TRBD2 (7 bases). The V and J ends lost 0 bases and 6 bases respectively, with 8 bases between them. Per the germline V gene, CDR1 is MRHNA and CDR2 is SNTAGT. This CDR3 has 14 residues. DNA for the CDR3: TGTGCCAGCAGTGACTCGGGGGGGCCCGGGGAGCTGTTTTTT. The encoded protein is CASSDSGGPGELFF.

The table lists this clone with a count of one. The rearrangement joins TRBV6-5 to TRBJ1-5; TRBD1 might be the D (6 bases). Germline assignment: CDR1 MNHEY and CDR2 SVGAGI. The CDR3 runs 14 residues. V was clipped by 4 bases and J by 3 bases, with 10 bases between them. DNA for the CDR3: TGTGCCAGCAGTTTCGGACAGATCAATCAGCCCCAGCATTTT. Amino acids: CASSFGQINQPQHF.

This sequence joins TRBV29-1 and TRBJ2-3; D remains unclear. The germline V gene encodes CDR1 SQVTM and CDR2 ANQGSEA. The CDR3 has 13 amino acids. V dropped 8 bases and J dropped 2 bases, with 14 bases sitting between them. The CDR3 sequence is CSIKLVLTDTQYF. The CDR3 nucleotides are TGCAGCATTAAACTGGTTCTCACAGATACGCAGTATTTT.

The J gene is TRBJ2-7, the V gene TRBV9, with 12 nucleotides matching TRBD1. After removal of 4 bases from V and 6 bases from J, the junction contained 8 bases not matched to a gene. There are 15 residues in the CDR3. Germline V gene lookup returns CDR1 SGDLS and CDR2 YYNGEE. CDR3 DNA: TGTGCCAGCAGCCTCGGGACAGGGGGCGAGGGCGAGCAGTACTTC. It is translated as CASSLGTGGEGEQYF.

This chain joins TRBV30 and TRBJ2-3, with D tentatively TRBD2 (5 bases). Germline values: CDR1 GTSNPN, CDR2 SVGIG (reference sequence). This CDR3 has 13 residues. V lost 4 bases, J lost 8 bases, and 16 bases lay in between. The DNA for the CDR3 is TGTGCCTGGAAGCACCTGACTACCACTACGCAGTATTTT. Its protein product is CAWKHLTTTTQYF.

J is TRBJ2-7 and V is TRBV19; D gene ambiguous. Germline V lookup: CDR1 LNHDA, CDR2 SQIVND (reference sequence). V lost 4 bases and J 4 bases, leaving 5 bases between the germline ends. The CDR3 runs to 11 residues. The CDR3: CASSKGYEQYF. CDR3 sequence (DNA): TGTGCCAGTAGTAAGGGTTACGAGCAGTACTTC. Filled out from reference TRBV19 and TRBJ2-7, the complete variable domain reads DGGITQSPKYLFRKEGQNVTLSCEQNLNHDAMYWYRQDPGQGLRLIYYSQIVNDFQKGDIAEGYSVSREKKESFPLTVTSAQKNPTAFYLCASSKGYEQYFGPGTRLTVT.

This clone was recorded only once. The rearrangement links TRBV5-6 to TRBJ2-7; 9 bases agree with TRBD2. J gave up 3 bases and V 0 bases, and 4 bases lay outside the gene matches. This CDR3 has 15 residues. In germline, CDR1 is SGHDT, CDR2 YYEEEE. CDR3 bases: TGTGCCAGCAGCTTGGGCGGGAGGGCCCTCTACGAGCAGTACTTC. It is translated as CASSLGGRALYEQYF.

J is TRBJ1-2 and V is TRBV2; the match to TRBD1 covers 7 bases. Germline lookup yields CDR1 SNHLY and CDR2 FYNNEI. J was trimmed by 2 bases and V by 9 bases; bases with no gene match: 12. This CDR3 has 15 amino acids. The DNA of the CDR3 is TGTGCCAGAGGGGACAGCCTCAGAGCGAACTATGGCTACACCTTC. Its translation is CARGDSLRANYGYTF.

This chain connects TRBV5-1 to TRBJ2-2; 7 bases match TRBD2. From germline, CDR1 is SGHRS and CDR2 YFSETQ. The V and J ends lost 0 bases and 8 bases, in that order; junction bases with no gene match: 4. CDR3 size: 14 residues. The DNA for the CDR3 is TGCGCCAGCAGCTTGGAGGCGGGAGTAGGGGAGCTGTTTTTT. Protein: CASSLEAGVGELFF.

Written as DNA, the CDR3 is TGTGCCAGCTCATACCGGGACAGGGGGCAATACGAGCAGTACTTC. Its protein is CASSYRDRGQYEQYF. This chain uses TRBV18 with TRBJ2-7; 12 bases match TRBD1. Germline CDR1 KGHSH, CDR2 LQKENI. The CDR3 has 15 residues. V was pared by 5 bases and J by 4 bases, with 6 bases of the junction left unmatched.

This clone was counted only a few times. This rearrangement joins TRBV9 to TRBJ2-3, with D possibly TRBD1 on 6 matching bases. Germline values: CDR1 SGDLS, CDR2 YYNGEE. Trimming pared 1 base from V and 1 base from J, leaving 10 bases between. The CDR3 is 15 amino acids. The CDR3 nucleotides read TGTGCCAGCAGCGTAAGTGGGGGCCGCACAGATACGCAGTATTTT. This translates into CASSVSGGRTDTQYF.

In its sample, this clone was seen a few times. V gene TRBV5-6 combines with J gene TRBJ2-1; a possible D gene is TRBD1 (6 bases). V was shortened by 5 bases and J by 4 bases, with 16 bases between the two germline ends. CDR3 length equals 15 residues. Germline assignment: CDR1 SGHDT and CDR2 YYEEEE. The CDR3 nucleotides are TGTGCCAGCAGTGAGCAGGGGTACCCTTACAATGAGCAGTTCTTC. It yields the protein CASSEQGYPYNEQFF.

The chain links TRBV27 to TRBJ2-7; 9 bases map to TRBD1. CDR1 and CDR2 (germline): MNHEY, SMNVEV (reference sequence). V lost 5 bases, J lost 4 bases, and 9 bases stayed unmatched. CDR3 size: 15 residues. As DNA, the CDR3 is TGTGCCAGCAGTCCCCTGGGGACAGGGTTGTACGAGCAGTACTTC. It encodes CASSPLGTGLYEQYF.

This clone was observed a few times. V usage is TRBV6-5 and J usage is TRBJ2-7; 10 nucleotides line up with TRBD1. The germline V gene has CDR1 MNHEY and CDR2 SVGAGI. With V trimmed by 5 bases and J by 1 base, 5 bases remained unmatched. The CDR3 totals 15 residues. This chain's CDR3 is CASSAPGQGSYEQYF. CDR3 coding DNA: TGTGCCAGCAGTGCACCGGGACAGGGGTCCTACGAGCAGTACTTC.

The V call is TRBV9, the J call TRBJ1-1; the D is unclear. The CDR3 has 14 residues. V was shortened by 4 bases and J by 2 bases, with 12 bases between the two germline ends. Germline CDR1 and CDR2: SGDLS and YYNGEE. CDR3 loop: CASSTLALNTEAFF. The CDR3 DNA follows: TGTGCCAGCAGCACCTTAGCCCTCAACACTGAAGCTTTCTTT.

This chain uses TRBV2 with TRBJ1-2, with D tentatively TRBD1 (6 bases). V was shortened by 11 bases and J by 2 bases, with 21 bases between the two germline ends. The CDR3 sequence is 15 residues long. Per the germline V gene, CDR1 is SNHLY and CDR2 is FYNNEI. This CDR3 is CAALEDSAANYGYTF. CDR3 nucleotide sequence: TGTGCCGCCTTGGAGGACAGCGCTGCGAACTATGGCTACACCTTC. The full variable domain, its missing parts supplied by reference TRBV2 and TRBJ1-2, is EPEVTQTPSHQVTQMGQEVILRCVPISNHLYFYWYRQILGQKVEFLVSFYNNEISEKSEIFDDQFSVERPDGSNFTLKIRSTKLEDSAMYFCAALEDSAANYGYTFGSGTRLTVV.